The clone carrying this T cell receptor beta chain was seen ten or more times. Its target is unknown. The sample belongs to a study of T cell repertoires in cytomegalovirus infection. About the study: Public TCR beta signatures were indicative of both CMV infection and a matching HLA type. Points from the study as a whole: Cumulative frequency of public TCR beta families picked out carriers of CMV plus the relevant HLA. There were HLA-C-restricted CMV-specific TCR beta clonotypes dominating the ex vivo response.

TCRdb reanalysed the reads using MiXCR and keeps one entry per CDR3 protein. The sample has 200,000 to 300,000 distinct CDR3 sequences; around 12% are singletons. The CDR3 consists of 15 residues. Germline V CDR1 and CDR2: MDHEN, SYDVKM. With V trimmed by 4 bases and J by 2 bases, 5 bases remained unmatched. This clonotype was sampled from a human donor in good health (CMV status not recorded). Some clones in this sample may be carry-over from other donors' samples. The chain couples TRBV28 to TRBJ1-5, with TRBD1 matching 7 bases. Sequenced material: PBMCs. This chain's CDR3 is CASSSQGMGNQPQHF. The CDR3 DNA follows: TGTGCCAGCAGTTCACAGGGGATGGGCAATCAGCCCCAGCATTTT. Filled out from reference TRBV28 and TRBJ1-5, the complete variable domain reads DVKVTQSSRYLVKRTGEKVFLECVQDMDHENMFWYRQDPGLGLRLIYFSYDVKMKEKGDIPEGYSVSREKKERFSLILESASTNQTSMYLCASSSQGMGNQPQHFGDGTRLSIL.